The clone carrying this T cell receptor (beta chain) was seen once. Trimming took 5 bases from V and 5 from J, leaving 13 bases between them. The CDR3 covers 14 residues. Germline-derived CDR1 and CDR2 are SGHNT and YENEEA. Under the authors' procedure: It was from reference gene primer amplification that nucleated cell counts were estimated. Data came from immunoSEQ multiplex PCR; TCRdb stores just in-frame clones and leaves some out. V and J calls and clone size follow that table, whereas D and trimming were derived from the DNA. The sample shows some 76,000 clones, roughly 89% of them seen only once. The record originates from a study of blood T cell repertoires in COVID-19. Study background: Some COVID-19 samples were acute and others convalescent; all came from the United States, Italy and Spain. In each case, the material was cDNA or gDNA derived from T cells, B-cell-depleted T cells, or PBMCs.

The TCR sequence derives from a man aged 55 to 70 with acute or convalescent COVID-19. V and J are TRBV11-3 and TRBJ2-4; perhaps TRBD2 as D (6 bases). Sequencing was carried out using peripheral blood. For the CDR3, the DNA is TGTGCCAGCAGCCATGGGGGGACCCAAAACATTCAGTACTTC. Its protein is CASSHGGTQNIQYF.